The rows below give T cell receptor beta chains drawn from one sample of a study of response to subunit inactivated influenza vaccine. TCRdb re-called the RT-PCR reads through MiXCR, storing one row per CDR3 protein. The sample includes around 650,000 distinct CDR3 sequences, around a sixth seen only once; the top ten take under 14%. The sample was PBMCs from blood, taken roughly 12 days after vaccination. The source is a man aged 45-65 years who received an inactivated influenza vaccine. Both conserved end residues are part of each CDR3. A D gene is named only where the DNA matches it firmly. Size is stated for part of the rows, as once, few or many counts, or as a class when the clone is expanded.

CASRRTGDNEQFF,TGTGCCAGCAGAAGGACAGGGGACAATGAGCAGTTCTTC,many,TRBV12-3/TRBV12-4,TRBJ2-1,TRBD1
CASSFNPGQGAYGYTF,TGTGCCAGCAGTTTCAACCCGGGACAGGGGGCCTATGGCTACACCTTC,many,TRBV12-3/TRBV12-4,TRBJ1-2,TRBD1
CAIMAGNYNSPLHF,TGTGCCATCATGGCAGGAAACTATAATTCACCCCTCCACTTT,few,TRBV10-3,TRBJ1-6,-
CATRGASTEAFF,TGTGCTACTAGAGGGGCGAGCACTGAAGCTTTCTTT,-,TRBV10-3,TRBJ1-1,-
CASSLRVSAGELFF,TGTGCCAGCAGCTTAAGGGTTTCCGCCGGGGAGCTGTTTTTT,few,TRBV11-2,TRBJ2-2,-
CAIREGTSGNEQFF,TGTGCCATCAGGGAAGGGACATCTGGGAATGAGCAGTTCTTC,-,TRBV10-3,TRBJ2-1,-
CASSLGVQETQYF,TGCGCCAGCAGCTTGGGAGTCCAAGAGACCCAGTACTTC,many,TRBV5-1,TRBJ2-5,-
CASSYNSNQPQHF,TGTGCCAGCAGTTACAACAGCAATCAGCCCCAGCATTTT,few,TRBV6-2/TRBV6-3,TRBJ1-5,-
CASSTRTSYNEQFF,TGTGCCAGTAGTACCCGAACGAGCTACAATGAGCAGTTCTTC,-,TRBV19,TRBJ2-1,-
CSATSSNTEAFF,TGCAGTGCTACTTCGTCGAACACTGAAGCTTTCTTT,-,TRBV20-1,TRBJ1-1,-
CASSPKGTFGDTQYF,TGTGCCAGCAGCCCTAAAGGGACATTTGGAGATACGCAGTATTTT,many,TRBV7-2,TRBJ2-3,-
CASSYSTNYPDEQFF,TGTGCCAGCAGTTACTCGACTAATTATCCCGATGAGCAGTTCTTC,-,TRBV6-2/TRBV6-3,TRBJ2-1,-
CSVVAGLAVAAQFF,TGCAGCGTTGTAGCAGGACTAGCGGTTGCGGCCCAGTTCTTC,once,TRBV29-1,TRBJ2-1,TRBD2
CASSHDGSSTEAFF,TGTGCCAGTAGTCACGACGGCTCGAGCACTGAAGCTTTCTTT,few,TRBV19,TRBJ1-1,-
CASSLGVGAGTPKYEQYF,TGCGCCAGCAGCCTGGGAGTCGGCGCCGGGACACCTAAATACGAGCAGTACTTC,-,TRBV5-1,TRBJ2-7,-
CASRNRGRSTDTQYF,TGTGCCAGCCGAAACCGAGGCCGGAGCACAGATACGCAGTATTTT,-,TRBV6-2/TRBV6-3,TRBJ2-3,-
CSARELGELFF,TGCAGTGCTAGAGAACTCGGGGAGCTGTTTTTT,many,TRBV20-1,TRBJ2-2,-
CASRRQPYSYEQYF,TGTGCCAGCAGACGACAGCCCTACTCCTACGAGCAGTACTTC,few,TRBV12-3/TRBV12-4,TRBJ2-7,-
CAIRDRQNEQFF,TGTGCCATCCGGGACAGACAAAATGAGCAGTTCTTC,few,TRBV10-3,TRBJ2-1,TRBD1
CASSQGKALNTEAFF,TGCGCCAGCAGCCAAGGAAAGGCCCTGAACACTGAAGCTTTCTTT,-,TRBV4-1,TRBJ1-1,-
CASSSGTGGTAAKNIQYF,TGTGCCAGCAGCTCCGGGACAGGGGGTACAGCAGCCAAAAACATTCAGTACTTC,-,TRBV11-2,TRBJ2-4,TRBD1
CASSQDGAGGRQPQHF,TGTGCCAGCAGCCAAGATGGGGCAGGGGGTCGACAGCCCCAGCATTTT,-,TRBV4-2,TRBJ1-5,TRBD1
CASSITGQGLTEAFF,TGTGCCAGCAGTATCACAGGACAGGGTTTGACTGAAGCTTTCTTT,-,TRBV28,TRBJ1-1,TRBD1
CASSTGLAGHTDTQYF,TGTGCCAGCAGCACCGGACTAGCGGGGCACACAGATACGCAGTATTTT,-,TRBV7-2,TRBJ2-3,TRBD2
CASSLNPGQSTDTQYF,TGTGCCAGCAGCTTAAATCCGGGACAGAGCACAGATACGCAGTATTTT,-,TRBV7-3,TRBJ2-3,TRBD1